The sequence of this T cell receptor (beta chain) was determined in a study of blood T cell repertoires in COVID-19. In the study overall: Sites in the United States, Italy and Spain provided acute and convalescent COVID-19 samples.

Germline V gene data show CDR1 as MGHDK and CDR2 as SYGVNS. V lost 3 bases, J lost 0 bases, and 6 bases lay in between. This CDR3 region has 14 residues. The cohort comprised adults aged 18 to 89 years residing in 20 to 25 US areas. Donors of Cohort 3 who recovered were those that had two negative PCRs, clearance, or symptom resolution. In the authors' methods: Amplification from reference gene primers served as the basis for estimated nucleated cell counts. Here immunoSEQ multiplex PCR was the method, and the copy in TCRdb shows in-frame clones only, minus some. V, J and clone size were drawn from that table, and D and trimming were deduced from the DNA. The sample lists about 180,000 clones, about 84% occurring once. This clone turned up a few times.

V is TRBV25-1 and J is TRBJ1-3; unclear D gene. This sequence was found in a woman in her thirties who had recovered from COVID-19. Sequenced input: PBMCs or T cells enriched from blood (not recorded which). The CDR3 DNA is TGTGCCAGCAGTGATTCTATCTCTGGAAACACCATATATTTT. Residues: CASSDSISGNTIYF.